These 13 T cell receptor beta chains originate from one sample sequenced in a study of CD8 T cells in ankylosing spondylitis. The study, taken as a whole, reports: Ankylosing spondylitis blood appeared to be characterized by a TCR beta motif of roughly eight highly homologous variants.

TCRdb redid the calling of the 5' RACE reads with MiXCR, one entry per CDR3 protein. This table has about 750,000 distinct CDR3 sequences, around 17% appearing once. Their cognate antigens are unknown. Sequences were obtained from blood, either unsorted or a sorted T cell fraction (not recorded which). The source of these receptors is a male donor with ankylosing spondylitis.

The table lists this clonotype with a count of one. J is TRBJ1-4 and V is TRBV7-6, with D hard to call. Trimming took 5 bases from V and 2 from J, leaving 12 bases between them. The CDR3 extends over 15 amino acids. Germline-derived CDR1 and CDR2 are SGHVS and FNYEAQ. The CDR3 nucleotides are TGTGCCAGCAGCCTCAGCCCGGCCACTAATGAAAAACTGTTTTTT. As protein: CASSLSPATNEKLFF.

This clonotype was seen more than once but under ten times. Sequence at one end of the junction differs from germline and may be a read error. The chain uses TRBV12-3 or TRBV12-4 and TRBJ1-4; 7 bases match TRBD1. The CDR3 has 14 amino acids. The CDR3 loop reads CASSFRGAYEKLFF. CDR3 in DNA: TGTGCCAGCAGTTTCAGGGGGGCGTACGAAAAGCTGTTTTTT.

This clonotype has a handful of counts. The chain links TRBV11-3 to TRBJ1-4, with D unclear. With 3 bases removed from V and 4 bases from J, the gap between germline ends came to 3 bases. The CDR3 consists of 12 residues. CDR1 is SGHNT, CDR2 YENEEA, per germline. The CDR3 region has the DNA TGTGCCAGCAGCTTGCGTAATGAAAAACTGTTTTTT. This translates into CASSLRNEKLFF.

This clonotype has only a few counts. One junction end does not reproduce the germline sequence, and a read error may be involved. The J gene is TRBJ1-1, the V gene TRBV29-1; TRBD1 aligns across 7 bases. CDR1 and CDR2 from the germline V gene are SQVTM and ANQGSEA. This CDR3 comprises 13 residues. DNA for the CDR3: TGCAGCGTTTCAGGCAGGGGGAACGCTGAAGCTTTCTTT. This gives the protein CSVSGRGNAEAFF.

The CDR3 here is CASSKGGGSSGFLGEQYF. Written as DNA, the CDR3 is TGTGCCAGCAGCAAAGGAGGGGGGTCATCCGGGTTCTTGGGTGAGCAGTACTTC. This chain joins TRBV21-1 and TRBJ2-7; the D segment call TRBD1 is taken from the table without a DNA check. TRBV21-1 has pseudogene status. The CDR3 extends over 18 amino acids.

This chain joins TRBV20-1 and TRBJ2-1; D not certain. The CDR3 consists of 16 residues. V lost 3 bases and J 4 bases, leaving 19 bases between the germline ends. CDR1 and CDR2 (germline): DFQATT, SNEGSKA (reference sequence). The CDR3 is CSARVASTTLYNEQFF. The CDR3 DNA sequence: TGCAGTGCTAGGGTAGCTAGTACGACTCTATACAATGAGCAGTTCTTC.

The chain uses TRBV15 and TRBJ1-5, with no clear D. The CDR3 extends over 14 amino acids. The V end was cut by 9 bases, the J end by 0 bases, with 12 bases between. From germline, CDR1 is LNHNV and CDR2 YYDKDF (reference sequence). The CDR3 protein is CATSVGYSNQPQHF. The CDR3, as DNA: TGTGCCACATCGGTGGGCTATAGCAATCAGCCCCAGCATTTT.

This clonotype has just a few counts. The chain is built from TRBV24-1 and TRBJ2-1; TRBD1 agrees at 7 bases. The CDR3 covers 14 residues. Germline CDR1 is KGHDR and CDR2 is SFDVKD. J gave up 13 bases and V 4 bases, and 12 bases lay outside the gene matches. The CDR3: CATSESGQSWAQFF. The CDR3 nucleotides read TGTGCCACCAGTGAGTCGGGACAGTCGTGGGCCCAGTTCTTC.

This clonotype occurred a few times. The chain combines TRBV2 with TRBJ1-5, with 7 bases that match TRBD1. V lost 10 bases and J lost 3; bases outside the gene matches: 6. This CDR3 region has 13 residues. Germline V lookup: CDR1 SNHLY, CDR2 FYNNEI. The CDR3 DNA reads TGTGCCACCAGGGGGGGGGTCAATCAGCCCCAGCATTTT. It is translated as CATRGGVNQPQHF. The variable domain in full, with the rest retrieved from reference TRBV2 and TRBJ1-5, is EPEVTQTPSHQVTQMGQEVILRCVPISNHLYFYWYRQILGQKVEFLVSFYNNEISEKSEIFDDQFSVERPDGSNFTLKIRSTKLEDSAMYFCATRGGVNQPQHFGDGTRLSIL.

This clonotype was recorded many times. V gene TRBV12-3 or TRBV12-4 combines with J gene TRBJ2-5; TRBD2 aligns across 13 bases. The CDR3 is 15 amino acids. Trimming removed 6 bases from V and 2 bases from J; junction bases left unmatched: 3. CDR3: CASRTSGGPQETQYF. The CDR3 coding sequence is TGTGCCAGCAGGACTAGCGGGGGGCCGCAAGAGACCCAGTACTTC.

The CDR3 reads CASSLTGGTLAGTEAFF. CDR3 DNA sequence: TGTGCCAGCAGCTTAACAGGGGGCACCCTAGCCGGCACTGAAGCTTTCTTT. The rearrangement links TRBV7-9 to TRBJ1-1; 9 nucleotides align to TRBD1. Per germline, CDR1 SEHNR and CDR2 FQNEAQ (reference sequence). The junction had 11 bases not matched to a gene; V was cut back by 2 bases and J by 4 bases. This CDR3 is built from 17 residues.

This clonotype was found a few times. V and J are TRBV20-1 and TRBJ1-5; D is ambiguous. The CDR3 is 15 amino acids. Trimming took 0 bases from V and 5 from J, leaving 14 bases between them. Germline values: CDR1 DFQATT, CDR2 SNEGSKA (reference sequence). The DNA for the CDR3 is TGCAGTGCTAGAGACGGCAGGCTCCAGGATCAGCCCCAGCATTTT. This encodes CSARDGRLQDQPQHF.

The chain links TRBV4-1 to TRBJ2-6; D possibly corresponds to TRBD1 (6 bases). V lost 4 bases and J 1 base, leaving 11 bases between the germline ends. CDR1 and CDR2 (germline): MGHRA, YSYEKL. The CDR3 is 16 amino acids. This CDR3 reads CASSPGTSSGANVLTF. The DNA for the CDR3 is TGCGCCAGCAGCCCCGGGACATCTTCTGGGGCCAACGTCCTGACTTTC.